This T cell receptor (beta chain) stems from a study of CD8+CD57+ T cells in acquired aplastic anemia. For the study at large: Healthy donor CD4+ cell samples had a mean of about 10.8 million reads.

The CDR3 is 14 amino acids. The germline V gene encodes CDR1 LNHNV and CDR2 YYDKDF (reference sequence). As to this clonotype: One end of the junction does not line up with germline, which may come from a read error.

Profiling of TCR beta VDJ combinations and CDR3 sequences used genomic DNA as template. MiXCR, run by TCRdb on the reads, gives a single entry per CDR3 protein. This table holds roughly 420,000 distinct CDR3 sequences, just under 70% found once. This chain joins TRBV15 and TRBJ1-6, with D hard to call. This TCR derives from a human donor in good health, serving as a control. The material sequenced was sorted CD4+, CD8+, or CD8+CD57+ T cells (not recorded which) from PBMCs. In DNA form, the CDR3 reads TGTGCCACCAGCGTCAGGACCGGCCTCTACCCCTTCGACTTT. Its protein product is CATSVRTGLYPFDF. The full variable domain, completed using reference TRBV15 and TRBJ1-6, is DAMVIQNPRYQVTQFGKPVTLSCSQTLNHNVMYWYQQKSSQAPKLLFHYYDKDFNNEADTPDNFQSRRPNTSFCFLDIRSPGLGDTAMYLCATSVRTGLYPFDFGNGTRLTVT.